This entry describes one TCR beta chain. The source of the sample is a study of blood T cell repertoires in COVID-19. About the study: The cDNA or gDNA used as material had been derived from T cells, B-cell-depleted T cells, or PBMCs.

Sequenced by immunoSEQ multiplex PCR; TCRdb stores in-frame clones only, minus some. The profile shows about 260,000 clones, roughly 90% of them singletons. V trimming: 11 bases; J trimming: 6 bases; junction bases outside the gene matches: 21. In germline, CDR1 is SGHTA, CDR2 FQGTGA. CDR3 length: 17 residues. The TCR comes from a woman aged 45 to 65 who had recovered from COVID-19. The specimen was PBMCs or T cells enriched from blood (not recorded which). The V and J genes are TRBV7-3 and TRBJ1-4, with 7 bases aligning to TRBD1. CDR3 protein: CAGGTVRVACCDEKLFF. The CDR3 coding sequence is TGTGCCGGGGGGACAGTTCGAGTTGCATGTTGCGATGAAAAACTGTTTTTT.